The 30 T cell receptor beta chains reported below all come from one sample, sequenced in a study of PD-1 blockade in classical Hodgkin lymphoma. Profiling relied on immunoSEQ multiplex PCR, and the TCRdb table lists in-frame clones only, not all of them. This sample has 10,000 to 15,000 clones, with roughly 90% found just once. Brentuximab vedotin exposure varied among the patients, all of whom had relapsed after autologous stem cell transplantation. Magnetic depletion of unwanted cells isolated CD4+ T cells from thawed PBMCs. The source was CD4+ T cells from blood, collected at baseline. The receptors here all came from a human donor with classical Hodgkin lymphoma.

The table lists this clone with a count of one. The genes are TRBV6-5 and TRBJ2-7; D could derive from TRBD1 or TRBD2 (5 bases each). This CDR3 has 12 amino acids. From germline, CDR1 is MNHEY and CDR2 SVGAGI. Trimming removed 10 bases from V and 3 bases from J, with 13 bases in between. CDR3 in DNA: TGTGCCAAGGGGACCGCCGGCTACGAGCAGTACTTC. This gives the protein CAKGTAGYEQYF.

The V gene is TRBV30, the J gene TRBJ2-1; D is perhaps TRBD1 (6 bases). V lost 0 bases to trimming and J lost 7 bases, with 7 bases between them. In germline, CDR1 is GTSNPN, CDR2 SVGIG (reference sequence). The CDR3 covers 12 residues. CDR3 coding DNA: TGTGCCTGGAGTGTTGGACAGAATGAGCAGTTCTTC. This sequence encodes CAWSVGQNEQFF.

The chain combines TRBV11-3 with TRBJ2-5; TRBD1 matches at 11 bases. CDR3 length equals 15 residues. CDR1 SGHNT and CDR2 YENEEA come from the germline V gene. With V trimmed by 3 bases and J by 2 bases, 2 bases remained unmatched. The DNA of the CDR3 is TGTGCCAGCAGCTTGGGACAGGGGGATCAAGAGACCCAGTACTTC. The encoded protein is CASSLGQGDQETQYF.

V usage is TRBV5-1 and J usage is TRBJ2-2; 7 nucleotides match TRBD1. The CDR3 has 15 residues. From germline, CDR1 is SGHRS and CDR2 YFSETQ. The trim removed 4 bases at V and 6 bases at J, leaving 9 bases unmatched. CDR3 amino acids: CASSLQQGVAGELFF. The CDR3 nucleotides read TGCGCCAGCAGCCTCCAGCAGGGGGTCGCCGGGGAGCTGTTTTTT.

This rearrangement joins TRBV5-1 to TRBJ2-1; 9 bases agree with TRBD1. This CDR3 is built from 15 residues. Germline-derived CDR1 and CDR2 are SGHRS and YFSETQ. Trimming took 3 bases from V and 6 from J; bases not matched to a gene: 7. The CDR3 is CASSYRDRVANEQFF. CDR3 nucleotides: TGCGCCAGCAGCTACCGGGACAGGGTAGCCAATGAGCAGTTCTTC.

The rearrangement links TRBV6-1 to TRBJ2-3; 8 bases fit TRBD1. Germline CDR1 is MNHNS and CDR2 is SASEGT. This CDR3 contains 15 residues. With 2 bases clipped from V and 2 bases from J, the junction kept 3 bases outside the gene matches. CDR3 DNA: TGTGCCAGCAGTGAACGGACAGGGCACACAGATACGCAGTATTTT. Protein sequence: CASSERTGHTDTQYF.

The chain joins TRBV7-2 to TRBJ2-7, with TRBD2 matching over 9 bases. Germline assignment: CDR1 SGHTA and CDR2 FQGNSA. CDR3 length: 17 amino acids. The ends lost 3 bases at V and 4 bases at J; junction bases unmatched: 13. CDR3 region: CASSLYPIAGVGYEQYF. CDR3 nucleotides: TGTGCCAGCAGCTTGTACCCTATAGCGGGAGTGGGGTACGAGCAGTACTTC. The full variable domain, with the rest looked up from reference TRBV7-2 and TRBJ2-7, is GAGVSQSPSNKVTEKGKDVELRCDPISGHTALYWYRQSLGQGLEFLIYFQGNSAPDKSGLPSDRFSAERTGGSVSTLTIQRTQQEDSAVYLCASSLYPIAGVGYEQYFGPGTRLTVT.

J is TRBJ1-6 and V is TRBV2, with 10 bases matching TRBD1. This CDR3 region has 15 residues. Losses at the gene ends were 4 bases for V and 10 bases for J; bases not matched to a gene: 7. CDR1 is SNHLY, CDR2 FYNNEI, per germline. CDR3 sequence: CASSVGQGVNSPLHF. CDR3 nucleotides: TGTGCCAGCAGTGTAGGACAGGGGGTGAACTCACCCCTCCACTTT.

The chain combines TRBV28 with TRBJ1-1; D is possibly TRBD1 (6 bases). This CDR3 contains 18 residues. Germline lookup yields CDR1 MDHEN and CDR2 SYDVKM. The V end lost 3 bases, the J end lost 0 bases, and 20 bases lay between the germline ends. CDR3 amino acids: CASSFSTGRGIMNTEAFF. The CDR3, as DNA: TGTGCCAGCAGTTTCTCGACAGGTCGGGGTATTATGAACACTGAAGCTTTCTTT.

CDR3 protein: CASSHLTGGYNEQFF. Written as DNA, the CDR3 is TGTGCCAGCAGCCACCTGACAGGGGGCTACAATGAGCAGTTCTTC. This chain connects TRBV14 to TRBJ2-1, with 9 bases aligning to TRBD1. Trimming took 3 bases from V and 3 from J; bases not matched to a gene: 3. There are 15 residues in the CDR3. Germline CDR1 SGHDN, CDR2 FVKESK.

This clone was seen only once. The chain combines TRBV6-6 with TRBJ1-6; D might be TRBD1 (6 bases). The CDR3 totals 14 residues. V gave up 7 bases and J gave up 4 bases, with 11 bases separating them. Germline values: CDR1 MNHNY, CDR2 SVGAGI (reference sequence). The CDR3 region has the DNA TGTGCCAGCAACCGGGGGGCGTATAATTCACCCCTCCACTTT. This sequence encodes CASNRGAYNSPLHF.

This chain links TRBV5-1 with TRBJ2-2, with D maybe TRBD2 (5 bases). CDR3 length: 15 amino acids. Germline V lookup: CDR1 SGHRS, CDR2 YFSETQ. V dropped 2 bases and J dropped 4 bases, with 12 bases sitting between them. As DNA, the CDR3 is TGCGCCAGCAGCTTTCGAGTCGAGGGCACCGGGGAGCTGTTTTTT. It translates to CASSFRVEGTGELFF.

Of note for this clone: The sample contains more than one DNA sequence encoding this CDR3. The chain uses TRBV7-9 and TRBJ1-2, with D hard to call. V was clipped by 5 bases and J by 4 bases, with 8 bases between them. CDR1 is SEHNR and CDR2 is FQNEAQ in the germline V gene (reference sequence). The CDR3 extends over 12 amino acids. The CDR3 region has the DNA TGTGCCAGCAGCCGAGGAGGCTATGGCTACACCTTC. Its protein product is CASSRGGYGYTF. Filled out from reference TRBV7-9 and TRBJ1-2, the complete variable domain reads DTGVSQNPRHKITKRGQNVTFRCDPISEHNRLYWYRQTLGQGPEFLTYFQNEAQLEKSRLLSDRFSAERPKGSFSTLEIQRTEQGDSAMYLCASSRGGYGYTFGSGTRLTVV.

V and J are TRBV4-2 and TRBJ2-7, with 12 bases that match TRBD2. The V gene end was trimmed by 1 base and the J gene end by 2 bases; junction bases not matched to a gene: 18. Germline V gene data show CDR1 as LGHNA and CDR2 as YNFKEQ. The CDR3 covers 21 residues. The CDR3 DNA reads as TGTGCCAGCAGCCAAGGACAGGGGGCTCCAACACTAGCGGGAGGACCCTACGAGCAGTACTTC. Residues: CASSQGQGAPTLAGGPYEQYF.

This chain uses TRBV5-1 with TRBJ2-7; no clear D. CDR3 length: 15 amino acids. Looked up from germline, CDR1 is SGHRS and CDR2 is YFSETQ. Trimming pared 4 bases from V and 2 bases from J, leaving 16 bases between. This chain's CDR3 is CASSASPGVPYEQYF. The CDR3 nucleotides are TGCGCCAGCAGCGCCTCCCCGGGCGTTCCCTACGAGCAGTACTTC.

The rearrangement uses TRBV11-2 and TRBJ2-7, with TRBD1 matching over 9 bases. The CDR3 spans 15 residues. Germline V CDR1 and CDR2: SGHAT, FQNNGV. The V gene end was trimmed by 6 bases and the J gene end by 2 bases; junction bases not matched to a gene: 8. The CDR3 spells CASRRPGQGTYEQYF. DNA for the CDR3: TGTGCCAGCAGGAGACCGGGACAGGGCACCTACGAGCAGTACTTC.

The chain recombines TRBV13 with TRBJ2-1, with TRBD2 identical over 7 bases. Trimming at V came to 1 base and at J to 4 bases, leaving 4 bases not matched to a gene. Germline CDR1 and CDR2: PRHDT and FYEKMQ (reference sequence). The CDR3 spans 15 residues. The CDR3 bases are TGTGCCAGCAGCTTAGCGGGAGGCCCTTACAATGAGCAGTTCTTC. This encodes CASSLAGGPYNEQFF.

The rearrangement links TRBV6-1 to TRBJ1-1; D gene unclear. CDR3 length equals 15 residues. In germline, CDR1 is MNHNS, CDR2 SASEGT. With 6 bases removed from V and 1 base from J, the gap between germline ends came to 15 bases. The CDR3 reads CASSRQVDGNTEAFF. The CDR3 bases are TGTGCCAGCAGCCGTCAGGTAGACGGGAACACTGAAGCTTTCTTT.

This chain connects TRBV6-5 to TRBJ2-3, with TRBD2 matching 8 bases. CDR3 length: 13 residues. Germline V gives CDR1 MNHEY, CDR2 SVGAGI. With 6 bases clipped from V and 7 bases from J, the junction kept 6 bases outside the gene matches. CDR3 amino acids: CASRPGGRYTQYF. The DNA of the CDR3 is TGTGCCAGCAGACCGGGGGGGCGATATACGCAGTATTTT.

The chain joins TRBV19 to TRBJ1-2; 8 nucleotides align to TRBD1. CDR1 and CDR2 (germline): LNHDA, SQIVND (reference sequence). The CDR3 has 13 residues. J lost 4 bases, V lost 5 bases, and 3 bases had no gene match. The CDR3 is CASSPTGGYGYTF. The CDR3 DNA reads as TGTGCCAGTAGTCCCACAGGGGGCTATGGCTACACCTTC.

The V gene is TRBV2, the J gene TRBJ2-7; 13 bases align to TRBD2. Germline V gene data show CDR1 as SNHLY and CDR2 as FYNNEI. CDR3 length: 16 residues. The ends lost 4 bases at V and 1 base at J; junction bases unmatched: 4. CDR3 DNA: TGTGCCAGCAGTGGGACTAGCGGGGGCCAGTCCTACGAGCAGTACTTC. Encoded protein: CASSGTSGGQSYEQYF.

The chain couples TRBV5-1 to TRBJ2-6; maybe TRBD2 (7 bases). Per the germline V gene, CDR1 is SGHRS and CDR2 is YFSETQ. With 6 bases removed from V and 2 bases from J, the gap between germline ends came to 12 bases. The CDR3 totals 15 residues. Written as DNA, the CDR3 is TGCGCCAGCAATGGGGGGGCGGCTGGGGCCAACGTCCTGACTTTC. It codes for CASNGGAAGANVLTF. Full variable domain (missing parts from reference TRBV5-1 and TRBJ2-6): KAGVTQTPRYLIKTRGQQVTLSCSPISGHRSVSWYQQTPGQGLQFLFEYFSETQRNKGNFPGRFSGRQFSNSRSEMNVSTLELGDSALYLCASNGGAAGANVLTFGAGSRLTVL.

This clone was counted between two and nine times. V gene TRBV12-2 combines with J gene TRBJ2-6; the DNA was not compared with TRBD2, the D call given in the table. TRBV12-2 corresponds to a pseudogene. The CDR3 is made up of 17 amino acids. Here the CDR3 reads CASRRTITQSRANVLTF. The CDR3, as DNA: TGTGCAAGTCGCCGCACTATCACACAAAGTCGGGCCAACGTCCTGACTTTC.

The chain is built from TRBV6-1 and TRBJ2-3, with no clear D. Germline V lookup: CDR1 MNHNS, CDR2 SASEGT. CDR3 length: 13 amino acids. The germline V and J ends were trimmed by 6 bases and 8 bases, with 15 bases remaining between them. In DNA form, the CDR3 reads TGTGCCAGCAGGACGCCCCCCGGCGGTACGCAGTATTTT. Amino acid sequence: CASRTPPGGTQYF.

J is TRBJ1-2 and V is TRBV5-5; D call uncertain. The CDR3 is 16 residues long. Germline assignment: CDR1 SGHKS and CDR2 YYEKEE (reference sequence). Deletions cut 0 bases from V and 0 bases from J, with 12 bases between. The CDR3 DNA reads as TGTGCCAGCAGCTTGGACGTCGCTGCCCCTAACTATGGCTACACCTTC. This translates into CASSLDVAAPNYGYTF.

This chain uses TRBV6-1 with TRBJ2-2; unclear D gene. The CDR3 loop spans 14 amino acids. With 8 bases removed from V and 4 bases from J, the gap between germline ends came to 14 bases. Germline assignment: CDR1 MNHNS and CDR2 SASEGT. CDR3 coding DNA: TGTGCCAGCTTTGAGGTGGTGGGCACCGGGGAGCTGTTTTTT. It codes for CASFEVVGTGELFF.

This clone was counted only a few times. The V gene is TRBV5-1, the J gene TRBJ2-1, with 8 bases that match TRBD2. Per germline, CDR1 SGHRS and CDR2 YFSETQ. This CDR3 has 15 amino acids. The junction had 2 bases not matched to a gene; V was cut back by 0 bases and J by 3 bases. The CDR3 DNA reads TGCGCCAGCAGCTTGGGTGCGGGAGGCTACAATGAGCAGTTCTTC. Its translation is CASSLGAGGYNEQFF. The variable domain in full, completed from reference TRBV5-1 and TRBJ2-1, reads KAGVTQTPRYLIKTRGQQVTLSCSPISGHRSVSWYQQTPGQGLQFLFEYFSETQRNKGNFPGRFSGRQFSNSRSEMNVSTLELGDSALYLCASSLGAGGYNEQFFGPGTRLTVL.

This clone was seen more than once but under ten times. The V and J genes are TRBV2 and TRBJ1-2; 7 nucleotides line up with TRBD1. Germline V lookup: CDR1 SNHLY, CDR2 FYNNEI. V dropped 4 bases and J dropped 4; count of bases not matched to a gene: 0. The CDR3 has 12 amino acids. The CDR3 bases are TGTGCCAGCAGTGGGGACAGCTATGGCTACACCTTC. This sequence encodes CASSGDSYGYTF.

The chain couples TRBV4-1 to TRBJ2-1, with TRBD2 matching over 13 bases. Trimming at V came to 1 base and at J to 2 bases, leaving 2 bases not matched to a gene. Germline V gene data show CDR1 as MGHRA and CDR2 as YSYEKL. This CDR3 is 17 amino acids long. CDR3 region: CASSQAGTSGTYNEQFF. CDR3 nucleotide sequence: TGCGCCAGCAGCCAAGCCGGGACTAGCGGGACCTACAATGAGCAGTTCTTC.

V gene TRBV2 combines with J gene TRBJ2-7; possible D gene TRBD2, 7 bases. The germline CDR1 and CDR2 sequences are SNHLY and FYNNEI. The CDR3 covers 13 residues. This chain's CDR3 is CAILKGGAYEQYF. The CDR3 region has the DNA TGTGCAATTTTAAAGGGGGGGGCCTACGAGCAGTACTTC.